The clone carrying this T cell receptor beta chain was detected a few times. The antigen is undetermined. The data stem from a study of regulatory T cells in long-lasting Graves disease. Points from the study as a whole: Less diverse TCR repertoires were seen in persistent Graves' patients than in newly diagnosed ones. There was favoring of TRBV28, TRBJ1-2 and TRBJ2-5 in persistent disease.

Relying on iRepertoire HTBI primers and Arm-PCR of CDR3 regions, the team built TCR beta libraries. TCRdb reanalysed the multiplex PCR reads using MiXCR and keeps one entry per CDR3 protein. The sample contains 700,000 or so distinct CDR3 sequences, 30% of which appear only once. This CDR3 has 17 residues. V was shortened by 8 bases and J by 1 base, with 18 bases between the two germline ends. Looked up from germline, CDR1 is MDHEN and CDR2 is SYDVKM. Time point specified: persistent/refractory GD, antithyroid drugs over 5 years with positive TRAb. Extracted PBMC RNA gave rise to the TCR library. The sequenced sample was peripheral blood mononuclear cells (PBMCs), obtained when the disease was refractory, from a patient treated with antithyroid drugs. The chain carries TRBV28 and TRBJ1-6, with D uncertain. This receptor was identified in a female donor with Graves disease. The CDR3 is CASLSFDSASYNSPLHF. CDR3 nucleotides: TGTGCCAGCCTCTCCTTCGACTCGGCATCCTATAATTCACCCCTCCACTTT.